This TCR beta chain is from a study of blood T cell repertoires in COVID-19. Study at large: Sites across the United States, Italy and Spain contributed samples from acute and convalescent COVID-19. From T cells, B-cell-depleted T cells, or PBMCs came the material, which was cDNA or gDNA.

This CDR3 spans 13 amino acids. Germline V gene lookup returns CDR1 SGHTA and CDR2 FQGNSA. V dropped 1 base and J dropped 7 bases, with 11 bases sitting between them. Methods used by the authors: How many nucleated cells were present was estimated from reference gene primer amplification. Only in-frame clones appear in the TCRdb table, and some are missing; sequencing was by immunoSEQ multiplex PCR. That table supplies the V and J calls and clone size; D and trimming were determined from the DNA. The sample shows some 320,000 clones, roughly 85% of them seen only once. The material sequenced was peripheral blood. This TCR derives from a human donor in a cohort sampled during active COVID-19. This chain links TRBV7-2 with TRBJ2-7; D not resolved. The CDR3: CASSLEVAREQYF. CDR3 sequence (DNA): TGTGCCAGCAGCTTAGAAGTCGCCCGGGAGCAGTACTTC.